Each of the 26 T cell receptor beta chains below was sequenced from the same sample in a study of blood T cell repertoires in COVID-19. Sequencing used immunoSEQ multiplex PCR; TCRdb keeps in-frame clones, though not all of them. The sample shows approximately 170,000 clones, 65% to 85% of them seen only once. The sequenced material came from peripheral blood. The receptors were gathered from a human donor with acute or convalescent COVID-19. The donor label of this sample is uncertain.

The genes are TRBV5-6 and TRBJ2-1; 9 bases match TRBD2. CDR1 and CDR2 (germline): SGHDT, YYEEEE. V was clipped by 0 bases and J by 7 bases; unmatched bases: 8. CDR3 size: 16 residues. CDR3 sequence (DNA): TGTGCCAGCAGCTTGGTGTCGACTAGCGGTGAGAATGAGCAGTTCTTC. This gives the protein CASSLVSTSGENEQFF.

This clone occurred once. The chain recombines TRBV6-5 with TRBJ1-6; D is unclear. Trimming stripped 0 bases from V and 3 bases from J, with 6 bases between. Germline V gene sequence: CDR1 MNHEY, CDR2 SVGAGI. This CDR3 has 15 residues. This CDR3 is CASSYSPDYNSPLHF. In DNA, the CDR3 is TGTGCCAGCAGTTACTCTCCAGACTATAATTCACCCCTCCACTTT.

This clone was counted between two and nine times. The V and J genes are TRBV11-1 and TRBJ2-7; possible D gene TRBD1, 6 bases. This CDR3 is built from 15 residues. With 0 bases removed from V and 4 bases from J, the gap between germline ends came to 13 bases. Germline assignment: CDR1 SGHAT and CDR2 FQDESV (reference sequence). CDR3 nucleotides: TGTGCCAGCAGCTTAGCGGTGACAGGTGCTTACGAGCAGTACTTC. It translates to CASSLAVTGAYEQYF.

This rearrangement joins TRBV7-2 to TRBJ2-1; possible D gene TRBD1, 5 bases. Trimming took off 5 bases at V and 7 bases at J, with 18 bases between the two ends. CDR1 and CDR2 from the germline V gene are SGHTA and FQGNSA. The CDR3 has 15 residues. CDR3 coding DNA: TGTGCCAGCAGCCTAAGGGGAAGTAAGGAGAATGAGCAGTTCTTC. It specifies CASSLRGSKENEQFF.

The chain couples TRBV5-1 to TRBJ2-1; the match to TRBD2 covers 12 bases. The V segment lost 2 bases and the J segment 2 bases; nucleotides outside the gene matches: 5. Germline loops: CDR1 SGHRS, CDR2 YFSETQ. This CDR3 contains 17 residues. This CDR3 is CASSFGASGGAYNEQFF. As DNA, the CDR3 is TGCGCCAGCAGCTTTGGGGCTAGCGGGGGGGCCTACAATGAGCAGTTCTTC. Complete variable domain (other parts from reference TRBV5-1 and TRBJ2-1): KAGVTQTPRYLIKTRGQQVTLSCSPISGHRSVSWYQQTPGQGLQFLFEYFSETQRNKGNFPGRFSGRQFSNSRSEMNVSTLELGDSALYLCASSFGASGGAYNEQFFGPGTRLTVL.

The gene calls are TRBV6-5 and TRBJ2-7; 8 nucleotides match TRBD2. CDR1 and CDR2 from the germline V gene are MNHEY and SVGAGI. There are 13 residues in the CDR3. V gave up 6 bases and J gave up 6 bases; unmatched junction bases: 7. In DNA, the CDR3 is TGTGCCAGCAGCCGGGGACTAGAAGGCGAGCAGTACTTC. Amino acid sequence: CASSRGLEGEQYF.

The chain is built from TRBV30 and TRBJ2-2; D is unresolved. The CDR3 totals 11 residues. CDR1 and CDR2 from the germline V gene are GTSNPN and SVGIG (reference sequence). The V end lost 2 bases, the J end lost 5 bases, and 3 bases lay between the germline ends. CDR3 amino acids: CAWSPTGELFF. CDR3 in DNA: TGTGCCTGGAGTCCAACCGGGGAGCTGTTTTTT.

This chain uses TRBV7-2 with TRBJ2-5; 9 bases fit TRBD2. V was pared by 5 bases and J by 5 bases, with 9 bases of the junction left unmatched. The CDR3 is made up of 15 amino acids. CDR1 is SGHTA, CDR2 FQGNSA, per germline. The CDR3 DNA sequence: TGTGCCAGCAGCCAGGGACTAGCAAGGGGCGAGACCCAGTACTTC. Translating gives CASSQGLARGETQYF.

This chain connects TRBV29-1 to TRBJ1-1, with TRBD1 as a possible D gene (5 bases). V lost 4 bases, J lost 2 bases, and 8 bases lay in between. Germline loops: CDR1 SQVTM, CDR2 ANQGSEA. This CDR3 spans 12 amino acids. This CDR3 is CSVGQPNTEAFF. The CDR3 nucleotides read TGCAGCGTTGGACAGCCCAACACTGAAGCTTTCTTT.

This chain uses TRBV2 with TRBJ1-4; 11 bases align to TRBD1. Trimming took 3 bases from V and 7 from J; bases not matched to a gene: 1. The CDR3 is 14 residues long. The germline V gene encodes CDR1 SNHLY and CDR2 FYNNEI. The CDR3 region is CASSDGTGGEKLFF. The CDR3 coding sequence is TGTGCCAGCAGTGACGGGACAGGGGGTGAAAAACTGTTTTTT.

V gene TRBV10-1 combines with J gene TRBJ1-3, with D possibly matching TRBD1 (6 bases). Deletions cut 4 bases from V and 2 bases from J, with 15 bases between. The CDR3 loop spans 16 amino acids. CDR1 WNHNN and CDR2 SYGVQD come from the germline V gene (reference sequence). The CDR3 nucleotides read TGCGCCAGCAGTGGATACAGGGAGAAGACTGGAAACACCATATATTTT. Translated: CASSGYREKTGNTIYF.

The chain recombines TRBV5-1 with TRBJ2-5; the match to TRBD2 covers 13 bases. Germline-derived CDR1 and CDR2 are SGHRS and YFSETQ. This CDR3 is 16 amino acids long. V gave up 7 bases and J gave up 0 bases; unmatched junction bases: 6. CDR3 region: CASRPGLAGDQETQYF. DNA of the CDR3: TGCGCCAGCCGCCCCGGACTAGCGGGGGACCAAGAGACCCAGTACTTC.

The rearrangement links TRBV7-9 to TRBJ1-5; the match to TRBD1 covers 11 bases. Trimming at V came to 0 bases and at J to 4 bases, leaving 8 bases not matched to a gene. The CDR3 covers 18 residues. Germline values: CDR1 SEHNR, CDR2 FQNEAQ (reference sequence). As DNA, the CDR3 is TGTGCCAGCAGCTTAGCAAGCGGACAGGGGGCAGGTAATCAGCCCCAGCATTTT. Its protein product is CASSLASGQGAGNQPQHF.

The genes are TRBV19 and TRBJ1-2; possibly TRBD1 for D (5 bases). Per the germline V gene, CDR1 is LNHDA and CDR2 is SQIVND (reference sequence). V was trimmed by 5 bases and J by 4 bases, leaving 14 bases between them. This CDR3 has 14 amino acids. The DNA for the CDR3 is TGTGCCAGTAGTGGTCCGGGACTCAGCTATGGCTACACCTTC. Translating gives CASSGPGLSYGYTF. Drawing the rest from reference TRBV19 and TRBJ1-2, the complete variable domain is DGGITQSPKYLFRKEGQNVTLSCEQNLNHDAMYWYRQDPGQGLRLIYYSQIVNDFQKGDIAEGYSVSREKKESFPLTVTSAQKNPTAFYLCASSGPGLSYGYTFGSGTRLTVV.

This clone was detected once. The rearrangement joins TRBV30 to TRBJ2-5; TRBD2 agrees at 8 bases. The germline V gene encodes CDR1 GTSNPN and CDR2 SVGIG (reference sequence). With 1 base clipped from V and 4 bases from J, the junction kept 2 bases outside the gene matches. The CDR3 sequence is 13 residues long. Here the CDR3 reads CAWSAGGRETQYF. The CDR3 DNA follows: TGTGCCTGGAGTGCGGGGGGGCGAGAGACCCAGTACTTC.

The chain employs TRBV7-9 and TRBJ1-2; D is perhaps TRBD1 (6 bases). The V gene's germline CDR1 is SEHNR and CDR2 FQNEAQ (reference sequence). There are 14 residues in the CDR3. The V end lost 5 bases, the J end lost 7 bases, and 17 bases lay between the germline ends. The CDR3 DNA reads TGTGCCAGCAGCCTCGGGGGGGGCGGCAGTGGCTACACCTTC. Protein: CASSLGGGGSGYTF.

This chain links TRBV5-5 with TRBJ2-6; 10 nucleotides match TRBD2. CDR3 length equals 16 residues. The germline V gene has CDR1 SGHKS and CDR2 YYEKEE (reference sequence). With 3 bases clipped from V and 6 bases from J, the junction kept 6 bases outside the gene matches. DNA of the CDR3: TGTGCCAGCAGCTGGGCCCTAGCGGGAGCGGCCAACGTCCTGACTTTC. This encodes CASSWALAGAANVLTF.

The genes are TRBV28 and TRBJ2-2, with 8 bases that match TRBD2. J gave up 6 bases and V 4 bases, and 10 bases lay outside the gene matches. The CDR3 totals 16 residues. Germline V CDR1 and CDR2: MDHEN, SYDVKM. The CDR3 reads CASSSYHSGEAGELFF. For the CDR3, the DNA is TGTGCCAGCAGTTCCTACCATAGCGGGGAGGCCGGGGAGCTGTTTTTT.

This sequence joins TRBV6-5 and TRBJ1-4; 8 bases match TRBD1. Per germline, CDR1 MNHEY and CDR2 SVGAGI. This CDR3 region has 15 residues. Trimming took 0 bases from V and 6 from J; bases not matched to a gene: 3. Here the CDR3 reads CASSYSSGGDEKLFF. The CDR3 DNA follows: TGTGCCAGCAGTTACTCGTCAGGGGGCGATGAAAAACTGTTTTTT.

The J gene is TRBJ1-5, the V gene TRBV11-2; unclear D gene. The CDR3 spans 13 residues. CDR1 SGHAT and CDR2 FQNNGV come from the germline V gene. Trimming took off 4 bases at V and 11 bases at J, with 15 bases between the two ends. The CDR3 spells CASSWGGDWAQHF. CDR3 sequence (DNA): TGTGCCAGCAGCTGGGGAGGAGACTGGGCCCAGCATTTT.

This clone has only one observation. The genes are TRBV19 and TRBJ1-6; D is ambiguous. The CDR3 spans 15 residues. Trimming took off 3 bases at V and 9 bases at J, with 15 bases between the two ends. Germline CDR1 LNHDA, CDR2 SQIVND (reference sequence). CDR3 sequence: CASSIAFRTGSPLHF. The CDR3 bases are TGTGCCAGTAGTATCGCTTTTCGTACCGGTTCACCCCTCCACTTT.

J is TRBJ2-7 and V is TRBV9; 11 positions match TRBD2. The CDR3 loop spans 16 amino acids. Trimming removed 3 bases from V and 0 bases from J; junction bases left unmatched: 5. Germline CDR1 reads SGDLS; CDR2 reads YYNGEE. The CDR3 spells CASSETSGTHSYEQYF. In nucleotides, the CDR3 is TGTGCCAGCAGCGAGACTAGCGGGACCCACTCCTACGAGCAGTACTTC.

The chain joins TRBV29-1 to TRBJ2-7, with 7 bases matching TRBD2. CDR1 SQVTM and CDR2 ANQGSEA come from the germline V gene. The CDR3 loop spans 13 amino acids. Trimming removed 3 bases from V and 3 bases from J; junction bases left unmatched: 5. CDR3 sequence (DNA): TGCAGCGTTGATGGTGGGGGGGACTACGAGCAGTACTTC. Translated: CSVDGGGDYEQYF.

The V and J genes are TRBV20-1 and TRBJ1-1; D gene ambiguous. CDR3 size: 11 residues. CDR1 and CDR2 (germline): DFQATT, SNEGSKA (reference sequence). With 5 bases removed from V and 5 bases from J, the gap between germline ends came to 9 bases. The CDR3 region is CSARRSTEAFF. CDR3 DNA: TGCAGTGCTCGGCGGAGTACTGAAGCTTTCTTT.

The rearrangement links TRBV5-1 to TRBJ2-7; 14 nucleotides match TRBD2. Germline CDR1 is SGHRS and CDR2 is YFSETQ. This CDR3 has 16 amino acids. After removal of 4 bases from V and 4 bases from J, the junction contained 7 bases not matched to a gene. CDR3 residues: CASSTPTSGGGYEQYF. In DNA form, the CDR3 reads TGCGCCAGCAGCACCCCGACTAGCGGGGGGGGGTACGAGCAGTACTTC.

The chain combines TRBV7-9 with TRBJ1-1; TRBD1 might be the D (6 bases). Looked up from germline, CDR1 is SEHNR and CDR2 is FQNEAQ (reference sequence). The ends were cut back, 2 bases at V and 3 bases at J, with 7 bases in the middle. This CDR3 contains 13 residues. The chain's CDR3 is CASSLQGHTEAFF. CDR3 nucleotides: TGTGCCAGCAGCTTACAGGGGCACACTGAAGCTTTCTTT.